This T cell receptor (beta chain) was observed in a study of technical replicates of blood from a few donors listed by TCRdb under 2017. The method was the immunoSEQ multiplex PCR assay. This immuneACCESS table, as held by TCRdb, lists in-frame sequences with V and J called but not all clones. Of the missing ones, under half trace to an unresolved V gene in checked studies; the others have no known cause. The sample profile shows about 64,000 clones; 80% to 90% of them were found once. The top ten clones comprise roughly 5.1% of the sample. Concerning this clone: Its antigen target is currently unknown. There are no base qualities to consult, and no much larger clone falls within one base.

The clonotype originates from a human donor in good health. Some clones in this sample may be carry-over from other donors' samples. The sequencing sample was made of PBMCs.

The encoded CDR3 is CASSSTVNTEAFF. The DNA sequence is given as TGTGCCAGCAGTTCGACAGTAAACACTGAAGCTTTCTTT. The chain uses TRBV6-5 and TRBJ1-1, and the D gene may be TRBD1, 5 bases matching. At the junction V is shortened by 4 bases and J by 2 bases, with 8 bases in between. The cysteine opens and the phenylalanine closes a CDR3 of 13 amino acids. The only DNA kept is the CDR3, 39 bases in frame from the first base. CDR1 and CDR2 are drawn from the germline V gene: MNHEY, SVGAGI.